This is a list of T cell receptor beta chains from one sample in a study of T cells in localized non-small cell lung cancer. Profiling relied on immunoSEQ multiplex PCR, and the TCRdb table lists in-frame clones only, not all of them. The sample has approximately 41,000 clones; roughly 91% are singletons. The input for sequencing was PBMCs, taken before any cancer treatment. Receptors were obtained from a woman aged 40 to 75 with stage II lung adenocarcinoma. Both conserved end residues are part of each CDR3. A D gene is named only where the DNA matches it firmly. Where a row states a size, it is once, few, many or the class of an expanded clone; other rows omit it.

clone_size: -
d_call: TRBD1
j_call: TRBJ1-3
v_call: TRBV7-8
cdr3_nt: TGTGCCAGCAGCTACCCCGGGACAGCTGCGGGAAACACCATATATTTT
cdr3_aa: CASSYPGTAAGNTIYF

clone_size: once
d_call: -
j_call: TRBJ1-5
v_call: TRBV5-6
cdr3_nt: TGTGCCAGCAGCTTGGATGGGGGGCTAAATCAGCCCCAGCATTTT
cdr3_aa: CASSLDGGLNQPQHF

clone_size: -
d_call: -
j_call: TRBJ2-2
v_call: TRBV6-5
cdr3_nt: TGTGCCAGCAGTTCTTTGTACTGGTATAACACCGGGGAGCTGTTTTTT
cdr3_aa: CASSSLYWYNTGELFF

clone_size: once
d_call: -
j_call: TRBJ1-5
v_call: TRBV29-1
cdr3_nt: TGCAGCGTTCAGGGTCGCGATCAGCCCCAGCATTTT
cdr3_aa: CSVQGRDQPQHF

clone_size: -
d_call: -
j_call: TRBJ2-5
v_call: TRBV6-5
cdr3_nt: TGTGCCAGCAGTTACTCTGGGGAGACCCAGTACTTC
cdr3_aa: CASSYSGETQYF

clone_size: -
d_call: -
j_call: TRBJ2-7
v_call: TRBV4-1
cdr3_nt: TGCGCCAGCAGCCTAAACCGACAGGCCGACGAGCAGTACTTC
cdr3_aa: CASSLNRQADEQYF

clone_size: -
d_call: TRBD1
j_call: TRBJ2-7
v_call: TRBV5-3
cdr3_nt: TGTGCCAGAAGCTCCCGGGACAGGGATAGTGAGAACGAGCAGTACTTC
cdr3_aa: CARSSRDRDSENEQYF

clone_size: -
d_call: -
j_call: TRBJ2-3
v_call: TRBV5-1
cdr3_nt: TGCGCCAGCAGCTTGGTCGTGTCCGATACGCAGTATTTT
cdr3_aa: CASSLVVSDTQYF

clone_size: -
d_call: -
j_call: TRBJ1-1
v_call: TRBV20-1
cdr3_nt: TGCAGTGCTAGCGACAATCAGGAAGCTTTCTTT
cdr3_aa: CSASDNQEAFF

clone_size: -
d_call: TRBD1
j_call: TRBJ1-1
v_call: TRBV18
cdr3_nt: TGTGCCAGCTCACGGGAGGACAGGCCCCTGAACACTGAAGCTTTCTTT
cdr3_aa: CASSREDRPLNTEAFF

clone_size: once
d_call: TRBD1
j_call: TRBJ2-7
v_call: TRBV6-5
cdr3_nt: TGTGCCAGCAGTTATCCCGGGACAGGGGTCCACGAGCAGTACTTC
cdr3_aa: CASSYPGTGVHEQYF